This T cell receptor (beta chain) was recorded in a study of T cell responses to AZD1222 COVID-19 vaccine. Produced via immunoSEQ multiplex PCR; TCRdb's table is partial and in-frame only. The sample lists 99,000 or so clones, roughly 90% occurring once. The sequenced sample was peripheral blood, obtained on day 0 of AZD1222 vaccination. The sequence came from an adult in good health.

CDR3 DNA sequence: TGTGCCAGCGGACATTTCGGGGAGCAGTACTTC. This codes for CASGHFGEQYF. V and J are TRBV5-6 and TRBJ2-7, with D possibly being TRBD1 (5 bases). The V end was cut by 7 bases, the J end by 7 bases, with 12 bases between. CDR3 length: 11 amino acids. Germline CDR1 SGHDT, CDR2 YYEEEE. The full variable domain, completed using reference TRBV5-6 and TRBJ2-7, is DAGVTQSPTHLIKTRGQQVTLRCSPKSGHDTVSWYQQALGQGPQFIFQYYEEEERQRGNFPDRFSGHQFPNYSSELNVNALLLGDSALYLCASGHFGEQYFGPGTRLTVT.